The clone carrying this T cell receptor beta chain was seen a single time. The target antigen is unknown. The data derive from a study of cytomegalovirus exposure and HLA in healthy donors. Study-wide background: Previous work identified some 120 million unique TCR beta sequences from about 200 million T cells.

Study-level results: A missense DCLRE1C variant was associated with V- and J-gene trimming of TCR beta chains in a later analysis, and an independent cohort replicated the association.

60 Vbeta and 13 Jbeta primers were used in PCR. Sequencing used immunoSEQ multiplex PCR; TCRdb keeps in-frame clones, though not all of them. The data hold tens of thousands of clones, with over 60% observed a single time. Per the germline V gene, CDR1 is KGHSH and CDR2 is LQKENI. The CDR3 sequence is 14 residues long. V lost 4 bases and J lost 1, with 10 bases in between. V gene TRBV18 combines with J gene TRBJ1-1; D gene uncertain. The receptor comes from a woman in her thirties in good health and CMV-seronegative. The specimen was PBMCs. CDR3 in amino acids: CASSRSSPNTEAFF. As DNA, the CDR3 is TGTGCCAGCTCACGGAGCAGCCCGAACACTGAAGCTTTCTTT.